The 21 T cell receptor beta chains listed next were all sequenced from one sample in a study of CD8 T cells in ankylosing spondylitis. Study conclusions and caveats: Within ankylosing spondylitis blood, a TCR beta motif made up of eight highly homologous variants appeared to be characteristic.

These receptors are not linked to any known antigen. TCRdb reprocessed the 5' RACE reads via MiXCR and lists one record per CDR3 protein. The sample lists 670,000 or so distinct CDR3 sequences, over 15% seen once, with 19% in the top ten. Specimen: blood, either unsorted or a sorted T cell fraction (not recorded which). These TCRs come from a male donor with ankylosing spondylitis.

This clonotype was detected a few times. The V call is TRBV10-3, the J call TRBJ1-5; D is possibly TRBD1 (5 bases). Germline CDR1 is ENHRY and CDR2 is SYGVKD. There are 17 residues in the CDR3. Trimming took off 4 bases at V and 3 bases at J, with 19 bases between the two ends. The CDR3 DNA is TGTGCCATCAGTGGATCGGGGCGGGGCGGATCCAATCAGCCCCAGCATTTT. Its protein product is CAISGSGRGGSNQPQHF.

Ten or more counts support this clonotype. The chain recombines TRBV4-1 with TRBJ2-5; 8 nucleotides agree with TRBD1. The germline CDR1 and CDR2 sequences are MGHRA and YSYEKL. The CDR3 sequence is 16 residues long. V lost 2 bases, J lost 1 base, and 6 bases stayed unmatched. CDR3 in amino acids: CASSQLGRGPQETQYF. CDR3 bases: TGCGCCAGCAGCCAACTCGGCAGGGGGCCCCAAGAGACCCAGTACTTC.

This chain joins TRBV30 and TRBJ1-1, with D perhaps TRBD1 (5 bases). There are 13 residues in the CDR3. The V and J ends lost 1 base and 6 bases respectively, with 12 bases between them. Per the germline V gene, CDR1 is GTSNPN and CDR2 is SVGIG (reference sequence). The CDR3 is CAWSAGREAEAFF. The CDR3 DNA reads TGTGCCTGGAGTGCGGGGCGGGAAGCTGAAGCTTTCTTT. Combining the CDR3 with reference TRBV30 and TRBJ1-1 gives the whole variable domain SQTIHQWPATLVQPVGSPLSLECTVEGTSNPNLYWYRQAAGRGLQLLFYSVGIGQISSEVPQNLSASRPQDRQFILSSKKLLLSDSGFYLCAWSAGREAEAFFGQGTRLTVV.

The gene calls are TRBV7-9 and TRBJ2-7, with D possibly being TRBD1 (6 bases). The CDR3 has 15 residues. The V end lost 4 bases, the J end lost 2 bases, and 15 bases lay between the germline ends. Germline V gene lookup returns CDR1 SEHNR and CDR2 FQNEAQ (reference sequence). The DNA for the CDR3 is TGTGCCAGCAGCTCGAGACAGGTTCCCCCCTACGAGCAGTACTTC. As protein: CASSSRQVPPYEQYF. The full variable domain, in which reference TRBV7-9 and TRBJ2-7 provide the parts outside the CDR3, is DTGVSQNPRHKITKRGQNVTFRCDPISEHNRLYWYRQTLGQGPEFLTYFQNEAQLEKSRLLSDRFSAERPKGSFSTLEIQRTEQGDSAMYLCASSSRQVPPYEQYFGPGTRLTVT.

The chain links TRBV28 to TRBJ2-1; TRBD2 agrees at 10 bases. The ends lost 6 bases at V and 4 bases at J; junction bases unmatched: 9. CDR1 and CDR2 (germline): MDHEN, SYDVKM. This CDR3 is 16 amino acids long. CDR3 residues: CASRLSGRRSYNEQFF. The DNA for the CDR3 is TGTGCCAGCAGACTTAGCGGGAGGAGGAGTTACAATGAGCAGTTCTTC.

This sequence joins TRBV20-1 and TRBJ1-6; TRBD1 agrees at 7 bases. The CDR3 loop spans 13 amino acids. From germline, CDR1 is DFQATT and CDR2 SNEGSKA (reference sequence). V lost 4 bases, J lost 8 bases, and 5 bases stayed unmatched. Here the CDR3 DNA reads TGCAGTGCTATGAGGGGGCTTCATTCACCCCTCCACTTT. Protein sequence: CSAMRGLHSPLHF.

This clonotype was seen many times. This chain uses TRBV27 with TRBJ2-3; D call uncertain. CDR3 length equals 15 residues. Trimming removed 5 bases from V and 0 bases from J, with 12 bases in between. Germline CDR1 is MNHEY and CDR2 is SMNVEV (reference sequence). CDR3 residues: CASSLTYSSTDTQYF. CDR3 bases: TGTGCCAGCAGTCTGACATACTCTAGCACAGATACGCAGTATTTT.

The CDR3 DNA reads as TGCGCCAGCAGCCATTTACAGGCGAACACTGAAGCTTTCTTT. Translating gives CASSHLQANTEAFF. The rearrangement joins TRBV4-1 to TRBJ1-1; D possibly corresponds to TRBD1 (5 bases). Trimming removed 3 bases from V and 1 base from J, with 9 bases in between. CDR1 and CDR2 from the germline V gene are MGHRA and YSYEKL. The CDR3 runs to 14 residues.

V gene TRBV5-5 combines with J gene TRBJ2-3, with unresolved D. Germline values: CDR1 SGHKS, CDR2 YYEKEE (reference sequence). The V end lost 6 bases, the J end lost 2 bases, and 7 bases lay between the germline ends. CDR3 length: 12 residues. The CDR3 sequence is CASNPVTDTQYF. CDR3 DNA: TGTGCCAGCAACCCGGTCACAGATACGCAGTATTTT.

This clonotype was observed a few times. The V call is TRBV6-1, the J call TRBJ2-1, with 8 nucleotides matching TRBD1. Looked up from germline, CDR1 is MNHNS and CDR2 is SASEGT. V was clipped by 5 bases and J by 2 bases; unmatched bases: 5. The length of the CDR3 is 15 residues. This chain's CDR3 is CASSPYRGTYNEQFF. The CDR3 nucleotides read TGTGCCAGCAGTCCCTACAGGGGGACCTACAATGAGCAGTTCTTC.

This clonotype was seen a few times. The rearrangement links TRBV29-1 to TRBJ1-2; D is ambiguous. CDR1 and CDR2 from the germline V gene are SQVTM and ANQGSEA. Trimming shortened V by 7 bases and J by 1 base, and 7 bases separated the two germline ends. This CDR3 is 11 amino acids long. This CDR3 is CSDRDNYGYTF. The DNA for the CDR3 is TGCAGCGACCGGGATAACTATGGCTACACCTTC.

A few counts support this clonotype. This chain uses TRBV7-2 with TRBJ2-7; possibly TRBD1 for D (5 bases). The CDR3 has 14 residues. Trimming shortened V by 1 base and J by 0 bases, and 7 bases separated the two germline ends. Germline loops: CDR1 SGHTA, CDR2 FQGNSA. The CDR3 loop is CASSLVDTSYEQYF. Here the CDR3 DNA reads TGTGCCAGCAGCTTAGTGGACACCTCCTACGAGCAGTACTTC.

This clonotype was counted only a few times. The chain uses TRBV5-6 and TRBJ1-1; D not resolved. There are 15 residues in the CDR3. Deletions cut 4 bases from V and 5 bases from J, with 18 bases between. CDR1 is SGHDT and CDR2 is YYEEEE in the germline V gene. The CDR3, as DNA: TGTGCCAGCAGCCTCATCCTATCTAGTAGTACTGAAGCTTTCTTT. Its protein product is CASSLILSSSTEAFF.

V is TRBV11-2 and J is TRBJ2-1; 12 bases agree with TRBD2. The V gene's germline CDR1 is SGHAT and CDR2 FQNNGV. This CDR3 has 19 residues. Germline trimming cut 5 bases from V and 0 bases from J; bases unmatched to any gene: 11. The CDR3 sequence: CASSTRGTSGPSSYNEQFF. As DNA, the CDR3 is TGTGCCAGCAGCACCAGAGGGACTAGCGGGCCCAGCTCCTACAATGAGCAGTTCTTC. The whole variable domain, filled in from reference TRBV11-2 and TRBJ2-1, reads EAGVAQSPRYKIIEKRQSVAFWCNPISGHATLYWYQQILGQGPKLLIQFQNNGVVDDSQLPKDRFSAERLKGVDSTLKIQPAKLEDSAVYLCASSTRGTSGPSSYNEQFFGPGTRLTVL.

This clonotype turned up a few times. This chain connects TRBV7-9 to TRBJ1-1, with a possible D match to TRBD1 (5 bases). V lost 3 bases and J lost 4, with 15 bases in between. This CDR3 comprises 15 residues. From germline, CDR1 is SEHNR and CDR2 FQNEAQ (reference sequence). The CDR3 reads CASSFEGGARTEAFF. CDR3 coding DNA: TGTGCCAGCAGCTTTGAGGGTGGGGCTCGCACTGAAGCTTTCTTT.

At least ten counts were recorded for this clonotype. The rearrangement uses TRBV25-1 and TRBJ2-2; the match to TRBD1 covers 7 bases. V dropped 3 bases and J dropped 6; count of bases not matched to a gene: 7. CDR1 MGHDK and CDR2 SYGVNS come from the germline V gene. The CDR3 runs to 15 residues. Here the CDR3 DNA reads TGTGCCAGCAGTGAGGGACAGCTTAGACCCGGGGAGCTGTTTTTT. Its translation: CASSEGQLRPGELFF.

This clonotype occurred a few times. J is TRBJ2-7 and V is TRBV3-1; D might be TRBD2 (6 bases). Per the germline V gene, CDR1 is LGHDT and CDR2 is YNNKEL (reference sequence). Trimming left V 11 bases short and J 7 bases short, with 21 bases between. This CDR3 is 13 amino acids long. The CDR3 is CACGLSGLGEQYF. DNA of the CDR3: TGTGCCTGTGGTCTTAGCGGTCTAGGGGAGCAGTACTTC.

The DNA of the CDR3 is TGCGCCAGCAGCCGACAGACCGGGACGGACACAGATACGCAGTATTTT. It is translated as CASSRQTGTDTDTQYF. This sequence joins TRBV4-1 and TRBJ2-3, with D possibly called TRBD1 or TRBD2 (5 bases each). The CDR3 has 16 residues. The germline V and J ends were trimmed by 4 bases and 2 bases, with 16 bases remaining between them. Germline V CDR1 and CDR2: MGHRA, YSYEKL.

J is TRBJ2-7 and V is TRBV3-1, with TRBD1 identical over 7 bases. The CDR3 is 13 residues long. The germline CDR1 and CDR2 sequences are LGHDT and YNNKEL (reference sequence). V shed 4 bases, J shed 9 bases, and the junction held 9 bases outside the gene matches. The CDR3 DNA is TGTGCCAGCAGCCTTTCAGGGGGTACGGTGCAGTACTTC. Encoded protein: CASSLSGGTVQYF.

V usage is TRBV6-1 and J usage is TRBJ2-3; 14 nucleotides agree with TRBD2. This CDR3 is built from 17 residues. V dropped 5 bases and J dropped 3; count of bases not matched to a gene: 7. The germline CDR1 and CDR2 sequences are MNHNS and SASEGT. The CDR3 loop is CASSRQTSGRGTDTQYF. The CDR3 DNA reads TGTGCCAGCAGTCGTCAGACTAGCGGGAGGGGTACAGATACGCAGTATTTT.

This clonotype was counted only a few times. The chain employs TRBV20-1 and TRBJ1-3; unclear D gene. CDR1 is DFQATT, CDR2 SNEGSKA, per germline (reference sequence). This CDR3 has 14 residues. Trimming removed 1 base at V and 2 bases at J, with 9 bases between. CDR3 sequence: CSARAEETGNTIYF. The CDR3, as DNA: TGCAGTGCTAGAGCCGAGGAAACTGGAAACACCATATATTTT.